This entry is about one TCR beta chain. The CDR3 has 12 residues. V was shortened by 6 bases and J by 4 bases, with 10 bases between the two germline ends. Germline V gene sequence: CDR1 MDHEN, CDR2 SYDVKM. This sample stems from a study of blood T cell repertoires in COVID-19. Whole-study context: COVID-19 samples, acute and convalescent, were from the United States, Italy and Spain. In each case, the material was cDNA or gDNA derived from T cells, B-cell-depleted T cells, or PBMCs.

Source study methods: Nucleated cell counts were estimated from reference gene primer amplification. Sequencing was performed with immunoSEQ multiplex PCR; in TCRdb, only in-frame clones are kept and a portion is missing. D and trimming were read from the DNA, whereas the V and J calls and clone size are those reported in that table. In the table there are some 55,000 clones, roughly nine tenths of which are singletons. Sequencing used peripheral blood. The source is a human donor in a cohort sampled during active COVID-19. The chain employs TRBV28 and TRBJ2-7, with D possibly being TRBD1 (5 bases). CDR3 sequence (DNA): TGTGCCAGCAGCCTCGACAGTTACGAGCAGTACTTC. It specifies CASSLDSYEQYF.